This T cell receptor beta chain stems from a study of shared T cell receptors in the human thymus. Produced via immunoSEQ multiplex PCR; TCRdb's table is partial and in-frame only. This sample carries some 760,000 clones, approximately 85% of them seen once, and the ten largest clones take more than 0.008%. V was trimmed by 5 bases and J by 0 bases, leaving 17 bases between them. Germline CDR1 SGHVS, CDR2 FQNEAQ. The CDR3 runs 17 residues. This sample was also put to use in a study of human thymus T cells.

The specimen sequenced was thymocytes. This receptor was obtained from a girl in the first two years of life with a congenital heart defect. The rearrangement uses TRBV7-8 and TRBJ1-3; possible D gene TRBD1, 6 bases. The CDR3 nucleotides are TGTGCCAGCAGCGACAGGTTCCTCGGAGGCTCTGGAAACACCATATATTTT. It yields the protein CASSDRFLGGSGNTIYF. Complete variable domain (other parts from reference TRBV7-8 and TRBJ1-3): GAGVSQSPRYKVAKRGQDVALRCDPISGHVSLFWYQQALGQGPEFLTYFQNEAQLDKSGLPSDRFFAERPEGSVSTLKIQRTQQEDSAVYLCASSDRFLGGSGNTIYFGEGSWLTVV.